This TCR beta chain was sequenced in a study of blood T cells in healthy people across ages (dated by TCRdb to about 2015). For context, the study as a whole: In model experiments, template switching captured roughly one uniquely barcoded TCR beta cDNA molecule for every two T cells. Age-related changes in TCR beta repertoire diversity were measured in the study by deep sequencing normalized with unique cDNA molecular identifiers. The donors were divided into four age groups: young (average approximately 17 years), middle-aged (over 35), aged (about 62) and long-lived (more than 75). To avoid experimental bias, donors of different ages were distributed randomly across sequencing lanes. For two donors (one aged 18 to 30 and one aged 80 or older), the study analyzed two additional independent replicas of 1 million unique cDNA reads from the same blood draw.

Systemically healthy Caucasian individuals from Russia, around 38 in total and aged about 6 to 90 years, were included as donors. Each donor gave approximately 9.3 milliliters of peripheral blood, collected into EDTA-treated Vacutainer tubes. PBMCs were isolated by Ficoll-Paque density-gradient centrifugation, with at least 6 million obtained per sample. Trizol reagent was used to extract total RNA from the PBMCs, yielding at least 5 micrograms per sample. Naive CD45RAhigh/CD27high T cell percentages were measured by flow cytometry on a PBMC aliquot from every donor. The protocol used for the library was 5' RACE. TCRdb records Illumina HiSeq 2500 as the sequencer. A second PCR of about 6 to 11 cycles was run with a J-beta primer mix and a sample-barcoded 5' primer. A template-switch 5' adaptor carrying 12 random nucleotides introduced a unique molecular identifier onto each TCR beta cDNA molecule. Each sample yielded at least 2.5 million CDR3-containing paired-end reads. First-strand cDNA was synthesized from all RNA with the Mint cDNA synthesis kit, primed by a TRBC-specific oligonucleotide. Following uracil-DNA glycosylase treatment, all cDNA underwent a first 18-cycle PCR with the universal primers M1SS and BC2_uni_R. Under the source paper's analysis protocol: Each sample was normalized by randomly selecting 1 million high-quality reads, each carrying a distinct molecular identifier. Instead of being binned into consensus sequences, reads that shared molecular identifiers were thrown out. MiTCR, with a Q25 quality threshold and the strictest error-elimination algorithm, was used for CDR3 identification, clonotype clustering and error correction. A nonparametric unseen species model with Euler transformation was used to estimate lower-bound total TCR beta diversity. The raw public reads went through TCRdb reprocessing: fastp at Q25, MiXCR clone calling, in-frame beta chains kept. Each CDR3 protein appears once, grouped with its most common genes and DNA. TCRdb's processing, not the authors', yielded these V and J calls. The sample includes 720,000 or so distinct CDR3 sequences, with around 38% observed a single time. The leading ten clones occupy around 30% of the sample.

Overall study outcomes, separate from this receptor: Observed TCR beta diversity per million T cells fell roughly linearly with age, and a significant reduction was already apparent by age about 36. The CMV infection status of donors was not known, potentially confounding age-related changes in expanded clonotypes. The percentage of naive T cells measured by flow cytometry correlated strongly with observed TCR beta diversity. Estimates of total diversity based on one million sequenced T cells were considered lower bounds and underestimates. The long-lived group showed more naive CD4+ T cells, fewer expanded clones and increased TCR diversity than the aged group, suggesting age selection. Since profiling was done on bulk unsorted PBMCs, naive and antigen-experienced compartments could not be conclusively compared.

CDR1 and CDR2 are read off the germline V gene (reference sequence) as LGHDT and YNNKEL. Trimming takes 7 bases from V and 11 bases from J, and the germline ends sit 23 bases apart. Including the terminal cysteine and phenylalanine, the CDR3 comprises 14 residues. Only CDR3 DNA is held: 42 bases, read in frame from base 1. The sample holds a few counts of this clonotype. This clone's antigen is unknown. No clone much larger than this one lies a single base away; base qualities are absent. This clonotype originated in an elderly man in good health. The sequenced sample consisted of blood. Here the chain combines TRBV3-1 and TRBJ2-5; the D gene is perhaps TRBD2, on 5 matching bases. The CDR3 amino acid sequence is: CASKRGRYNNEQYF. The nucleotide sequence is given as TGTGCCAGCAAACGAGGGCGGTATAACAATGAGCAGTACTTC.